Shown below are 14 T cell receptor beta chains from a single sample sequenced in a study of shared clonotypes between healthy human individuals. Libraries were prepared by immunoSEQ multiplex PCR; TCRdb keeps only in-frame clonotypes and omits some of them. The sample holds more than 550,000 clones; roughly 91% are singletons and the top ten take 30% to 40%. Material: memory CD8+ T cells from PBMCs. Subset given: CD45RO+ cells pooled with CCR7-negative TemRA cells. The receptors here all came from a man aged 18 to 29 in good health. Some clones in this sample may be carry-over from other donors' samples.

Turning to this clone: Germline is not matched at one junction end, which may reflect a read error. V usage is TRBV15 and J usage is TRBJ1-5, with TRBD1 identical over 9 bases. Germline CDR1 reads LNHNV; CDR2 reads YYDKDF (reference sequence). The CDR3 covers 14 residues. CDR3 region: CATSSTGGNQPQHF. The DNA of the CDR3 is TGTGCCACCAGCAGTACAGGGGGCAACCAGCCCCAGCATTTT.

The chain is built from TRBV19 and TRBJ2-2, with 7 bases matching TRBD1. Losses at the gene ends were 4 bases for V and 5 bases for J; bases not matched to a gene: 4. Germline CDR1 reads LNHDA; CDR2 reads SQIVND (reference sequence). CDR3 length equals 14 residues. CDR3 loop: CASSTLQGTGELFF. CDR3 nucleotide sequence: TGTGCCAGTAGTACACTACAGGGGACCGGGGAGCTGTTTTTT.

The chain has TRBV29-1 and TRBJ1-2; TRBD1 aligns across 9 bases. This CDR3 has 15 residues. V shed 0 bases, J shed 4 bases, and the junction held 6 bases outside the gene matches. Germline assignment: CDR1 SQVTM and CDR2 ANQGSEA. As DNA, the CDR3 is TGCAGCGTTGAAGATGACGGGACAGGGCTCTATGGCTACACCTTC. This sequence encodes CSVEDDGTGLYGYTF.

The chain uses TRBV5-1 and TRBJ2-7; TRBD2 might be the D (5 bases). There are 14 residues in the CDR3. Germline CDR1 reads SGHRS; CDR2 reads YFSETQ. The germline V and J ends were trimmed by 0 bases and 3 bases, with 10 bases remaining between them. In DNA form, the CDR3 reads TGCGCCAGCAGCTTGGCGGGGTTGGTCTACGAGCAGTACTTC. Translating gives CASSLAGLVYEQYF.

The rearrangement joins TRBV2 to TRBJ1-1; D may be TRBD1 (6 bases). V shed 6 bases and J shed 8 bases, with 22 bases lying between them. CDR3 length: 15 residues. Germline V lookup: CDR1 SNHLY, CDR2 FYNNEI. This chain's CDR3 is CASSGTAGTQTEAFF. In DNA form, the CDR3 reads TGTGCCAGCAGCGGAACAGCCGGGACACAAACGGAAGCTTTCTTT. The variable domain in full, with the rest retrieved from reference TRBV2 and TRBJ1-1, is EPEVTQTPSHQVTQMGQEVILRCVPISNHLYFYWYRQILGQKVEFLVSFYNNEISEKSEIFDDQFSVERPDGSNFTLKIRSTKLEDSAMYFCASSGTAGTQTEAFFGQGTRLTVV.

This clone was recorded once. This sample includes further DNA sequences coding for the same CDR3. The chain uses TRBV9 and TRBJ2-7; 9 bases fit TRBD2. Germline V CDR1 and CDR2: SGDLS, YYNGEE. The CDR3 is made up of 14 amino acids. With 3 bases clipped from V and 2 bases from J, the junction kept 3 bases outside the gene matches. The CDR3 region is CASSAGLAAYEQYF. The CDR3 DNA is TGTGCCAGCAGCGCGGGACTAGCAGCCTACGAGCAGTACTTC.

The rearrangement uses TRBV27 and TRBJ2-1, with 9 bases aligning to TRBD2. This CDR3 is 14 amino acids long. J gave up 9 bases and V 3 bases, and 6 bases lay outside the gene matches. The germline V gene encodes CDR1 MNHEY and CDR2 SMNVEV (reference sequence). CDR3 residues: CASSLGELAGEQFF. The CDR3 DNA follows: TGTGCCAGCAGTTTGGGGGAACTAGCGGGTGAGCAGTTCTTC.

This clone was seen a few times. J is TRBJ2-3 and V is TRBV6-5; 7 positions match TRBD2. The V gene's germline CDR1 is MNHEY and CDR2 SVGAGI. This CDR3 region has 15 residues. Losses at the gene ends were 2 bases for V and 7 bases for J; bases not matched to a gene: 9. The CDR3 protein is CASSYGAGDVNTQYF. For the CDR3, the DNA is TGTGCCAGCAGTTACGGGGCGGGAGACGTAAATACGCAGTATTTT.

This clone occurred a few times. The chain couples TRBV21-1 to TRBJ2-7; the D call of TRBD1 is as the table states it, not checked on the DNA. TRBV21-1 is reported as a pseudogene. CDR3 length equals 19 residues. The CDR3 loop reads CASSTWTGGVREDAYEQYF. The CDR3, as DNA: TGTGCCAGCAGCACTTGGACAGGGGGCGTGCGGGAGGATGCCTACGAGCAGTACTTC.

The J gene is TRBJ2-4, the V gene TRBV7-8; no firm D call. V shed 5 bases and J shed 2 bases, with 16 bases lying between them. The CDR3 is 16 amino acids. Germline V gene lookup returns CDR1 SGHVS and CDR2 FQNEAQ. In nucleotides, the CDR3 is TGTGCCAGCAGCCGAGCAGTAGGAGTAACCAAAAACATTCAGTACTTC. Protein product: CASSRAVGVTKNIQYF.

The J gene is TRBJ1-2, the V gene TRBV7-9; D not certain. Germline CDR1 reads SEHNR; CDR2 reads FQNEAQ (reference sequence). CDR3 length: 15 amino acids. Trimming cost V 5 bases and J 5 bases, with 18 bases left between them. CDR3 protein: CASSPLMGPLYGYTF. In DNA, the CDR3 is TGTGCCAGCAGCCCTCTGATGGGCCCGTTGTATGGCTACACCTTC. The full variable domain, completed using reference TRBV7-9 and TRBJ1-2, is DTGVSQNPRHKITKRGQNVTFRCDPISEHNRLYWYRQTLGQGPEFLTYFQNEAQLEKSRLLSDRFSAERPKGSFSTLEIQRTEQGDSAMYLCASSPLMGPLYGYTFGSGTRLTVV.

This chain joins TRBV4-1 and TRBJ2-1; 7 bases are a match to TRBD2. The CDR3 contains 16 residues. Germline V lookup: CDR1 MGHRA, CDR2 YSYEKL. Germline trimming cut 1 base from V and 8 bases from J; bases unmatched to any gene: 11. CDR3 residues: CASSQVGGKGRYEQFF. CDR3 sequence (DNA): TGCGCCAGCAGCCAAGTGGGAGGGAAGGGGAGATATGAGCAGTTCTTC.

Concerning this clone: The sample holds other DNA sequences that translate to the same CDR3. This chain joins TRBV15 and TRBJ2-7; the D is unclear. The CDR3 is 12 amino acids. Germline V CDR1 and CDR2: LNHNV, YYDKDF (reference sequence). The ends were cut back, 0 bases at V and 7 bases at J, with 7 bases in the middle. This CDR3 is CATSRDLWEQYF. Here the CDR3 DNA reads TGTGCCACCAGCAGAGATCTGTGGGAGCAGTACTTC.

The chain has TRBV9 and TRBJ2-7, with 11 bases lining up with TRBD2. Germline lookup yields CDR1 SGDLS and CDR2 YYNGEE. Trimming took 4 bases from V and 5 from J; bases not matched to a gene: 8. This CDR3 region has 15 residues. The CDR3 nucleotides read TGTGCCAGCAGCCCCACTAGCGGGAGTATCCACGAGCAGTACTTC. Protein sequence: CASSPTSGSIHEQYF.